This TCR beta chain was captured in a study of blood T cell repertoires in COVID-19. Study-wide background: Material from acute and convalescent COVID-19 was sourced from the United States, Italy and Spain. From T cells, B-cell-depleted T cells, or PBMCs came the material, which was cDNA or gDNA.

Per the study methods: Reference gene primer amplification gave nucleated cell count estimates. Sequenced by immunoSEQ multiplex PCR; TCRdb stores in-frame clones only, minus some. The D gene and trimming were derived from the DNA, and the V and J assignments and clone size from that table. Found here are 150,000 to 200,000 clones, around 85% of them singletons; the top ten hold around 9.5%. V was shortened by 0 bases and J by 6 bases, with 12 bases between the two germline ends. This CDR3 is 14 amino acids long. Looked up from germline, CDR1 is SGDLS and CDR2 is YYNGEE. The chain carries TRBV9 and TRBJ1-2, with a possible D match to TRBD1 (5 bases). The source of this sequence is a woman older than 75 with acute or convalescent COVID-19. Sequencing was carried out using peripheral blood. The CDR3, as DNA: TGTGCCAGCAGCGTAGGAGCAGGGCAGGATGGCTACACCTTC. It translates to CASSVGAGQDGYTF.